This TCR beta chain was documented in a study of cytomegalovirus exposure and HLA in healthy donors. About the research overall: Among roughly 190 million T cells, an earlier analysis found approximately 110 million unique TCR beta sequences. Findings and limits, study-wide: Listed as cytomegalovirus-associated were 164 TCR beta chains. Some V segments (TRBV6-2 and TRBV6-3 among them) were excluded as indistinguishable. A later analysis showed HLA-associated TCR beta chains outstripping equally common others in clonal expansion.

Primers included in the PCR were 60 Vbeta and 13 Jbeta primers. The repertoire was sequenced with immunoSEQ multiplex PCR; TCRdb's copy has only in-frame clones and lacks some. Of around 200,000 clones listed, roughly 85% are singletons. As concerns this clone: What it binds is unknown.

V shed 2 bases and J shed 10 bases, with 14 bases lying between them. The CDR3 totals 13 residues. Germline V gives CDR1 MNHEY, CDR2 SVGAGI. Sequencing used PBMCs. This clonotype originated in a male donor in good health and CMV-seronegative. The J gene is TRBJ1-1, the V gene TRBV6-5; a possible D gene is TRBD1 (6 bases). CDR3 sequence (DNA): TGTGCCAGCAGTTACATGTCAGGGGATGGAGCTTTCTTT. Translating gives CASSYMSGDGAFF.